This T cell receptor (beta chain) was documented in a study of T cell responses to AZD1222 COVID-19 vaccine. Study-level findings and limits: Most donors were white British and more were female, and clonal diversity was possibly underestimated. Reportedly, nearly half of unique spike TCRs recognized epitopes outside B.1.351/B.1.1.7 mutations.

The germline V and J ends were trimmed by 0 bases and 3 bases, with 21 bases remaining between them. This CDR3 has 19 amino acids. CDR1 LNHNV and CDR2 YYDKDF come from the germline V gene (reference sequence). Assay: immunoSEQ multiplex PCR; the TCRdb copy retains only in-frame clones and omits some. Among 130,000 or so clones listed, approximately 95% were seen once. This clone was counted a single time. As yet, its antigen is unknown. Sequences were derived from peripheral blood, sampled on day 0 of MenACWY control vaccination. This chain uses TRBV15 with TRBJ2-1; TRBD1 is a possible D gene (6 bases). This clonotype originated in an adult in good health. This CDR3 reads CATSRENTGGRANYNEQFF. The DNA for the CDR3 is TGTGCCACCAGCAGAGAGAACACTGGGGGCAGGGCCAACTACAATGAGCAGTTCTTC.